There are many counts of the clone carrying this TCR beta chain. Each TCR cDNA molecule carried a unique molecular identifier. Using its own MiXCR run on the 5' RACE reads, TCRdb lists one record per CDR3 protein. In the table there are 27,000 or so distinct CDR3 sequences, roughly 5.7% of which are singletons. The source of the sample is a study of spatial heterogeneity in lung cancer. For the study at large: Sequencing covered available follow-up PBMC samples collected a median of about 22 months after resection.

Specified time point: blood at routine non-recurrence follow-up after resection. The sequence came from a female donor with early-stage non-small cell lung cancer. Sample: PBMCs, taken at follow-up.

In DNA form, the CDR3 reads TGTGCCAGCAGTCCCCGACAGGGAGATCAGCCCCAGCATTTT. Its translation: CASSPRQGDQPQHF. V is TRBV27 and J is TRBJ1-5; 7 nucleotides line up with TRBD1. The CDR3 loop spans 14 amino acids. Losses at the gene ends were 5 bases for V and 5 bases for J; bases not matched to a gene: 6. CDR1 is MNHEY and CDR2 is SMNVEV in the germline V gene (reference sequence).